This T cell receptor beta chain was identified during a study of blood T cell repertoires in COVID-19. There are 14 residues in the CDR3. Germline V lookup: CDR1 LGHDT, CDR2 YNNKEL (reference sequence). Trimming stripped 1 base from V and 1 base from J, with 4 bases between. Original handling: Estimates of nucleated cell counts were drawn from the amplification of reference gene primers. Here immunoSEQ multiplex PCR was the method, and the copy in TCRdb shows in-frame clones only, minus some. V, J and clone size derive from that table, while D and trimming were established from the DNA sequence. The sample yields over 85,000 clones, approximately 90% seen once.

The source of this sequence is a woman aged 45-59 years with acute or convalescent COVID-19. Sequenced material: peripheral blood. V is TRBV3-1 (or the pseudogene TRBV3-2) and J is TRBJ2-2, with D uncertain. The CDR3 DNA follows: TGTGCCAGCAGCCAAGTGCGGAACACCGGGGAGCTGTTTTTT. It encodes CASSQVRNTGELFF.